The entry below gives a single TCR beta chain sequence along with its context. Its target is unknown. Sequencing used immunoSEQ multiplex PCR; TCRdb keeps in-frame clones, though not all of them. Of roughly 99,000 clones listed, about 87% are singletons. Sample time point: baseline, week 1 (first vaccination visit). Treatment given: pre-vaccination baseline after standard-of-care therapy. CDR1 SEHNR and CDR2 FQNEAQ come from the germline V gene (reference sequence). Trimming pared 3 bases from V and 0 bases from J, leaving 9 bases between. The CDR3 is 15 residues long. This specimen belongs to a study of a mutant IDH1 vaccine in newly diagnosed glioma. Study details: The treated population exhibited a male proportion of about 60%, a female proportion of about 40%, and a mean age of about 40 years. Patients previously underwent radiotherapy, temozolomide, or both, and most underwent both. The study's findings and limits: It seemed that pseudoprogression was not linked to changes in the top peripheral T cell clonotypes. Approximately 95% of patients showed vaccine-induced immune responses across multiple MHC alleles.

This sequence was found in a woman between 45 and 65 years old with glioma. Sample: PBMCs, taken from a glioma patient treated with radiotherapy, temozolomide or both. V usage is TRBV7-9 and J usage is TRBJ2-4, with TRBD2 as a possible D gene (5 bases). Written as DNA, the CDR3 is TGTGCCAGCAGCTTGGGAGCCGTAGCCAAAAACATTCAGTACTTC. Translating it yields CASSLGAVAKNIQYF.